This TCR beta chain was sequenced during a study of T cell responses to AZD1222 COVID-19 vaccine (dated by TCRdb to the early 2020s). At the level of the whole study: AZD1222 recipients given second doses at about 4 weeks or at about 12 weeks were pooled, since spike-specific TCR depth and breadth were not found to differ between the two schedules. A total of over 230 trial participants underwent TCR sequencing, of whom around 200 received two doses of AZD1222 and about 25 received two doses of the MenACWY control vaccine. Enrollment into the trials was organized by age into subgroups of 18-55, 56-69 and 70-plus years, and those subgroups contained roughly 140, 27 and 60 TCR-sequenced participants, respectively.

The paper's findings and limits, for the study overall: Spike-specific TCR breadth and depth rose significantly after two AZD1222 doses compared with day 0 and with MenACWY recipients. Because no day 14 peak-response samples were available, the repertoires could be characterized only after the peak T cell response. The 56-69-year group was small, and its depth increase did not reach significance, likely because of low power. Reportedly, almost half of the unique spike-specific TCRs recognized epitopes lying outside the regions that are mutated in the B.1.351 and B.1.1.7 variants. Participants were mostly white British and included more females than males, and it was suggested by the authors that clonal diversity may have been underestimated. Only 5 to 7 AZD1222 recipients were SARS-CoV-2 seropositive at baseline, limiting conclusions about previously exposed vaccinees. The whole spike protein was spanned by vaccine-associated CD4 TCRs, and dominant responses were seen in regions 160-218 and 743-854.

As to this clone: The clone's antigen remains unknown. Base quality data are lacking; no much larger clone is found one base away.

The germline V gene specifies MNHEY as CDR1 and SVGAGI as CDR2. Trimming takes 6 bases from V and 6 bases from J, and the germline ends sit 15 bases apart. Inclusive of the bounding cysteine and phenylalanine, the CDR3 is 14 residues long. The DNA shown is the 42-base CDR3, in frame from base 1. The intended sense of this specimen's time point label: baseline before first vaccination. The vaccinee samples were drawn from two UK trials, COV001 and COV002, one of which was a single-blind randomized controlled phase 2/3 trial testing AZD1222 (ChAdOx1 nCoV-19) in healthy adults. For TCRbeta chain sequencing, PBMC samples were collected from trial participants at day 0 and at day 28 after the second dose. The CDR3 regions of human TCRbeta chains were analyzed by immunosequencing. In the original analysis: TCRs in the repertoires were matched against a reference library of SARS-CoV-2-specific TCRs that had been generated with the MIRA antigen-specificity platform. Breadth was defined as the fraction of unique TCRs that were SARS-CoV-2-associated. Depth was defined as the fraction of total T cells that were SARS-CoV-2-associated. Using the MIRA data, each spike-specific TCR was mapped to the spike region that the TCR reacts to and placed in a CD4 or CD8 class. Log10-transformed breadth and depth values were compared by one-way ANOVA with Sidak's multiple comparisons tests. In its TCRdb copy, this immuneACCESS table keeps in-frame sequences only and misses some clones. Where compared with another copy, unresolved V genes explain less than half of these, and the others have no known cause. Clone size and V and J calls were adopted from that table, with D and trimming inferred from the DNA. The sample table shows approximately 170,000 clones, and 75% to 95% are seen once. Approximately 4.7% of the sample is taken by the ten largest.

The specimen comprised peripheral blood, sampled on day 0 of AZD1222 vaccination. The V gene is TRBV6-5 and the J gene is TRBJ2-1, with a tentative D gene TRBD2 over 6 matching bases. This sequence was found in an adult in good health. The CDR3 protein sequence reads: CASSQPGGVNEQFF. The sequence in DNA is TGTGCCAGCAGCCAACCCGGAGGGGTCAATGAGCAGTTCTTC.